The source of this TCR beta chain is a study of response to subunit inactivated influenza vaccine. There are many counts of this clonotype. The antigen is undetermined. MiXCR was run by TCRdb on the RT-PCR reads, yielding one entry per CDR3 protein. The sample yields hundreds of thousands of distinct CDR3 sequences, roughly 14% seen once. Study-level findings and limits: The authors suggested that every seasonal influenza vaccination recruits few new T cells.

This receptor was obtained from a man aged 50 or older who received an inactivated influenza vaccine. Sequencing was performed on PBMCs from blood, taken 14 to 15 days before vaccination.

This CDR3 is CSVADTEAFF. DNA of the CDR3: TGCAGCGTCGCCGACACTGAAGCTTTCTTT. V usage is TRBV29-1 and J usage is TRBJ1-1; D is unclear. CDR3 length: 10 residues. Germline V gene lookup returns CDR1 SQVTM and CDR2 ANQGSEA. The V end was cut by 6 bases, the J end by 3 bases, with 5 bases between.